This T cell receptor beta chain was observed in a study of PD-1 blockade in classical Hodgkin lymphoma. Study context: With a 2-week interval, patients received intravenous nivolumab at 3 mg/kg.

Some clones are missing from TCRdb's copy, which holds only in-frame ones; the method was immunoSEQ multiplex PCR. This table holds about 35,000 clones, more than 80% found once. Study outcomes and limitations: The study reported lower baseline TCR diversity in newly diagnosed patients than in healthy donors.

The CDR3 totals 10 residues. Germline CDR1 GTSNPN, CDR2 SVGIG (reference sequence). Trimming cost V 5 bases and J 4 bases, with 5 bases left between them. Every patient had relapsed following autologous stem cell transplantation, and cohorts differed in brentuximab vedotin exposure. Starting with thawed PBMCs, CD4+ T cells were purified by magnetic negative selection. As concerns this clone: Its cognate antigen is unknown.

The sequences come from CD4+ T cells from blood, collected at baseline. The chain employs TRBV30 and TRBJ1-2; D is undetermined. This receptor was taken from a human donor with classical Hodgkin lymphoma. The chain's CDR3 is CAWGSYGYTF. The CDR3 coding sequence is TGTGCCTGGGGTTCCTATGGCTACACCTTC.